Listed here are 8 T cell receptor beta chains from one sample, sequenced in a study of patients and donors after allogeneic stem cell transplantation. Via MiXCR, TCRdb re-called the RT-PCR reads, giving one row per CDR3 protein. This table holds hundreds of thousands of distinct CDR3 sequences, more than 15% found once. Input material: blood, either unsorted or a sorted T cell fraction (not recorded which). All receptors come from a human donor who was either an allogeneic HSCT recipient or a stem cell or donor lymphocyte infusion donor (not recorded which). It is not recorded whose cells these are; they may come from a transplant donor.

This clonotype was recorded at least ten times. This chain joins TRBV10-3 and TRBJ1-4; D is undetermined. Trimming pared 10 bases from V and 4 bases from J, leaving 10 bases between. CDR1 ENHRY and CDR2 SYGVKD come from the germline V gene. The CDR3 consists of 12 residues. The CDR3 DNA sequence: TGTGCCACCGGCGGAGTTAATGAAAAACTGTTTTTT. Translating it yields CATGGVNEKLFF.

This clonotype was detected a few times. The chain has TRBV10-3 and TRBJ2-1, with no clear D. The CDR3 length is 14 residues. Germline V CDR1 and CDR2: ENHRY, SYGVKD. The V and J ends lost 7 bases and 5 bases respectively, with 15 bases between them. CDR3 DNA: TGTGCCATCATCGGCGAACTATTTAACAATGAGCAGTTCTTC. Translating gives CAIIGELFNNEQFF.

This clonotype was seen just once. The CDR3 spells CASSPARAGGAYNEQFF. CDR3 nucleotide sequence: TGTGCCAGCAGCCCCGCTAGAGCGGGCGGGGCCTACAATGAGCAGTTCTTC. This chain joins TRBV7-2 and TRBJ2-1; D possibly corresponds to TRBD2 (6 bases). The CDR3 has 17 amino acids. Germline CDR1 and CDR2: SGHTA and FQGNSA. V lost 5 bases, J lost 2 bases, and 19 bases lay in between.

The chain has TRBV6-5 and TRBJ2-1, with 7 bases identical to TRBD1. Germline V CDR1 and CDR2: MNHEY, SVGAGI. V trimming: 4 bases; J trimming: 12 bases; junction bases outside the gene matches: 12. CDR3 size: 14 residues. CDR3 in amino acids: CASSSAGGALAQFF. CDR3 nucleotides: TGTGCCAGCAGTTCCGCAGGGGGAGCCCTGGCGCAGTTCTTC.

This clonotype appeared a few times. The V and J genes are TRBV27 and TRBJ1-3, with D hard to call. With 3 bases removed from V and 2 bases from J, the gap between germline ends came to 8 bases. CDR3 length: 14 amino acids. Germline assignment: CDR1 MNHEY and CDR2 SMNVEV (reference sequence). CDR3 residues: CASSFSRAGNTIYF. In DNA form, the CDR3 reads TGTGCCAGCAGTTTCTCTAGGGCTGGAAACACCATATATTTT.

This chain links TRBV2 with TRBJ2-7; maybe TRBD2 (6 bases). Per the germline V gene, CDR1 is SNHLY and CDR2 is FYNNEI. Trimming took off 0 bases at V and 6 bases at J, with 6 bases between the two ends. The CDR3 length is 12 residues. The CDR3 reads CASSEAGGEQYF. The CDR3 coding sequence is TGTGCCAGCAGTGAAGCCGGGGGCGAGCAGTACTTC.

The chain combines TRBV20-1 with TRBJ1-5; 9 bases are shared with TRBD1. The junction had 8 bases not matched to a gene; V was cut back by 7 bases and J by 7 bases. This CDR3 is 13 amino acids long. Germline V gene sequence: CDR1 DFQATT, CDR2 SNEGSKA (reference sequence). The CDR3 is CSVKDRGGQPQHF. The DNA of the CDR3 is TGCAGTGTAAAGGACAGGGGTGGACAGCCCCAGCATTTT.

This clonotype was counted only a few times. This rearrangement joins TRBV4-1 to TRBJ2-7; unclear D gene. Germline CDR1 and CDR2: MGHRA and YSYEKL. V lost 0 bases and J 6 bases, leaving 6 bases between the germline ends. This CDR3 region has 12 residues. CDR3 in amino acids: CASSQDRFEQYF. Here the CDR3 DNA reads TGCGCCAGCAGCCAAGATAGGTTCGAGCAGTACTTC.